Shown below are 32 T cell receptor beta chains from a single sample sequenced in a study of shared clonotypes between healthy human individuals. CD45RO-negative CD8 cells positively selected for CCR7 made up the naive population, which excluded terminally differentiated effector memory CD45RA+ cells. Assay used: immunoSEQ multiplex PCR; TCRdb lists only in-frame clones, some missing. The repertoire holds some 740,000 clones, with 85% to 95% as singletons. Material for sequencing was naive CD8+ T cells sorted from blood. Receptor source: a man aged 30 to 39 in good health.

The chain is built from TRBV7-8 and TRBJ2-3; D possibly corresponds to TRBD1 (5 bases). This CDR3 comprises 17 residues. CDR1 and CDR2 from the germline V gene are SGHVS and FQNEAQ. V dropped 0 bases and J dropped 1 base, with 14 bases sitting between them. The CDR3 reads CASSLASPGPGTDTQYF. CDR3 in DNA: TGTGCCAGCAGCTTAGCATCCCCAGGGCCCGGCACAGATACGCAGTATTTT.

CDR3 coding DNA: TGTGCCAGCAGCGTAGCTGCGGGAGTAACAGATACGCAGTATTTT. This gives the protein CASSVAAGVTDTQYF. This chain uses TRBV9 with TRBJ2-3, with 7 bases that match TRBD2. This CDR3 has 15 residues. The V segment lost 0 bases and the J segment 3 bases; nucleotides outside the gene matches: 4. Germline V gives CDR1 SGDLS, CDR2 YYNGEE. The full variable domain, with the rest looked up from reference TRBV9 and TRBJ2-3, is DSGVTQTPKHLITATGQRVTLRCSPRSGDLSVYWYQQSLDQGLQFLIQYYNGEERAKGNILERFSAQQFPDLHSELNLSSLELGDSALYFCASSVAAGVTDTQYFGPGTRLTVL.

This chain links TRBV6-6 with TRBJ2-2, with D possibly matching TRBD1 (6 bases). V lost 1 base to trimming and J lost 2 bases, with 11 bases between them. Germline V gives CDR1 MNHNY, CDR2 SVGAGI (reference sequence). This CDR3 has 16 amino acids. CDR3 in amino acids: CASSYLPGHNTGELFF. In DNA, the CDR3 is TGTGCCAGCAGTTACTTACCGGGACACAACACCGGGGAGCTGTTTTTT.

CDR3 sequence reads: CASSYSGQSSYNEQFF. DNA of the CDR3: TGTGCCAGCAGTTACTCCGGGCAGAGCTCCTACAATGAGCAGTTCTTC. The rearrangement joins TRBV6-6 to TRBJ2-1; D call uncertain. The CDR3 is 16 residues long. In germline, CDR1 is MNHNY, CDR2 SVGAGI (reference sequence). V was trimmed by 0 bases and J by 0 bases, leaving 9 bases between them.

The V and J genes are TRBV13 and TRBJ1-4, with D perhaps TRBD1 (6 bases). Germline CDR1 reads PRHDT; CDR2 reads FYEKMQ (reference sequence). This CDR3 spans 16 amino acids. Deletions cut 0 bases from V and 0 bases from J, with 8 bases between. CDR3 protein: CASSLGDSSTNEKLFF. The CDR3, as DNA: TGTGCCAGCAGCTTAGGGGACAGTTCAACTAATGAAAAACTGTTTTTT. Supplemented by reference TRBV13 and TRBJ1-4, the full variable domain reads AAGVIQSPRHLIKEKRETATLKCYPIPRHDTVYWYQQGPGQDPQFLISFYEKMQSDKGSIPDRFSAQQFSDYHSELNMSSLELGDSALYFCASSLGDSSTNEKLFFGSGTQLSVL.

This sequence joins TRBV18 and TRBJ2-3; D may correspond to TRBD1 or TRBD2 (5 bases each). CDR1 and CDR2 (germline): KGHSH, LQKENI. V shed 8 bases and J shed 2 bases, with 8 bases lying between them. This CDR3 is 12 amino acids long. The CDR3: CASGGSTDTQYF. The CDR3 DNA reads TGTGCCAGCGGGGGATCCACAGATACGCAGTATTTT.

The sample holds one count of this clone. The CDR3: CASWTAQDHNYGYTF. The CDR3 DNA follows: TGTGCCAGTTGGACAGCCCAAGACCATAACTATGGCTACACCTTC. The V gene is TRBV19, the J gene TRBJ1-2; maybe TRBD1 (6 bases). Germline lookup yields CDR1 LNHDA and CDR2 SQIVND (reference sequence). Trimming pared 8 bases from V and 1 base from J, leaving 17 bases between. CDR3 size: 15 residues.

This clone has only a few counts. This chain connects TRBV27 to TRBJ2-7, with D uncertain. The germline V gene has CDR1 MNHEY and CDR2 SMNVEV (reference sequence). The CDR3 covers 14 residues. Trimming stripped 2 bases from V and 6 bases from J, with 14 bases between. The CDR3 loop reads CASSLLWRGPEQYF. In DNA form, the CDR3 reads TGTGCCAGCAGTTTACTCTGGAGAGGACCCGAGCAGTACTTC.

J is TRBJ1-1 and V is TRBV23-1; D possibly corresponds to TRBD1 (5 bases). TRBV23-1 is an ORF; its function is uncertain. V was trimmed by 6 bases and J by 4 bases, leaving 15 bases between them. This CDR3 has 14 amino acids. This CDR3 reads CASSGGGRPTEAFF. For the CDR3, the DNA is TGCGCCAGCAGCGGGGGAGGGCGGCCCACTGAAGCTTTCTTT.

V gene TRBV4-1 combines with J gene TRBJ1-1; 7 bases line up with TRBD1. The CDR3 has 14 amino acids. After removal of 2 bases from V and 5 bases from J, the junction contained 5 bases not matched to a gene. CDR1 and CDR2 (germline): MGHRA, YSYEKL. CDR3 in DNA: TGCGCCAGCAGCCAAACAGGGGTATGGACTGAAGCTTTCTTT. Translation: CASSQTGVWTEAFF.

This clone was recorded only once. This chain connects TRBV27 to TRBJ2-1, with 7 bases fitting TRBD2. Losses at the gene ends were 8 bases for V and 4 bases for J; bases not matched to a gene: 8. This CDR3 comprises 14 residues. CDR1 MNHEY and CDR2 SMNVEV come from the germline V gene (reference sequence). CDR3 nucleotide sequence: TGTGCCAGCCAGAGCGGGGCTAATTACAATGAGCAGTTCTTC. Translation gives CASQSGANYNEQFF.

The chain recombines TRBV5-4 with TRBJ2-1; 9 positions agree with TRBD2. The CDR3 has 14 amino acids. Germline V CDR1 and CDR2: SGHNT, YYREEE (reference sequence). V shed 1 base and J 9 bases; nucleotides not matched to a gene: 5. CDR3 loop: CASSLSRLAAEQFF. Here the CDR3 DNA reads TGTGCCAGCAGCTTGTCGAGACTAGCGGCTGAGCAGTTCTTC.

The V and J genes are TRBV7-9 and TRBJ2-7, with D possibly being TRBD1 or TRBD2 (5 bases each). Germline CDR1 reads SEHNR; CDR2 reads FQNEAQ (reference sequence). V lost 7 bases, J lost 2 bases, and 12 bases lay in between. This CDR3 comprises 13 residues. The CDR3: CASNGGIAYEQYF. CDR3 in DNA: TGTGCCAGCAATGGGGGAATAGCCTACGAGCAGTACTTC.

CDR3 bases: TGTGCCAGCAGCCCGTACACAGATACGCAGTATTTT. It specifies CASSPYTDTQYF. The rearrangement links TRBV6-6 to TRBJ2-3; D is uncertain. Trimming cost V 6 bases and J 2 bases, with 6 bases left between them. Germline V gives CDR1 MNHNY, CDR2 SVGAGI (reference sequence). The length of the CDR3 is 12 residues.

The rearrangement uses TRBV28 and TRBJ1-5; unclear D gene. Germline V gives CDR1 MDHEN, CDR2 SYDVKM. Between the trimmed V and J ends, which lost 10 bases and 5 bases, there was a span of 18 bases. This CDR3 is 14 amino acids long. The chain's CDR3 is CATTREGLYQPQHF. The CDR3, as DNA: TGTGCCACCACCCGGGAAGGGTTGTATCAGCCCCAGCATTTT.

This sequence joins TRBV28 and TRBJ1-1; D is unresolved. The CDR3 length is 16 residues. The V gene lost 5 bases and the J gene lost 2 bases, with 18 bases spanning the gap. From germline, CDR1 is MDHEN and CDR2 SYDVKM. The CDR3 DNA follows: TGTGCCAGCAGTCCTCCTCAGTGGCGGACTAACACTGAAGCTTTCTTT. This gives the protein CASSPPQWRTNTEAFF.

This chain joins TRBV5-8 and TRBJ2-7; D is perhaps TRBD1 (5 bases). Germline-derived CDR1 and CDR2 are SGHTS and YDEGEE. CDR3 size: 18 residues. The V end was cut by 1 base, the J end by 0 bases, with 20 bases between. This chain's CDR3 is CASSLPRGIYRSSYEQYF. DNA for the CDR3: TGTGCCAGCAGCTTGCCAAGGGGTATATACAGGAGCTCCTACGAGCAGTACTTC.

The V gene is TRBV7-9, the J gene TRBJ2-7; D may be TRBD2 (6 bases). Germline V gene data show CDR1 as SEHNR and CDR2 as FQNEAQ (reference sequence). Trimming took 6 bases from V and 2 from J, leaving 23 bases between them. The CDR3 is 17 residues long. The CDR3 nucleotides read TGTGCCAGCAGTCCTCTGGGGGGTGCAGGGTTCACCTACGAGCAGTACTTC. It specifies CASSPLGGAGFTYEQYF. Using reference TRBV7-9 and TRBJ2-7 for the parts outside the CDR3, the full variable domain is DTGVSQNPRHKITKRGQNVTFRCDPISEHNRLYWYRQTLGQGPEFLTYFQNEAQLEKSRLLSDRFSAERPKGSFSTLEIQRTEQGDSAMYLCASSPLGGAGFTYEQYFGPGTRLTVT.

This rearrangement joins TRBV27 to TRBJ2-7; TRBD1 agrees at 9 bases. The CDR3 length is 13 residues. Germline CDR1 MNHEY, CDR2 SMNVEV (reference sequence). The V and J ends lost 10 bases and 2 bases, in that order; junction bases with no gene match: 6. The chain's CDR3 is CATTRQGAYEQYF. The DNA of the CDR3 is TGTGCCACCACCAGACAGGGGGCCTACGAGCAGTACTTC.

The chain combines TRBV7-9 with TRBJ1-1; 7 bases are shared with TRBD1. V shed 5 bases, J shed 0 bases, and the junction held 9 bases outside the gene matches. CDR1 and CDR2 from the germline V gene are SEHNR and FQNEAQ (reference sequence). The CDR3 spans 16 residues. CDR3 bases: TGTGCCAGCAGCCCGAGACGACAGGGAGTGAACACTGAAGCTTTCTTT. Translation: CASSPRRQGVNTEAFF.

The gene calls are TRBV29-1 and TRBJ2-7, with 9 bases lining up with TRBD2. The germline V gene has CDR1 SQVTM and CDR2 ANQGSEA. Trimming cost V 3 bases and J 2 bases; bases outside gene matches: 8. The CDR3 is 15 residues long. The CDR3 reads CSVEDGSGRTYEQYF. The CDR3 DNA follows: TGCAGCGTTGAGGACGGAAGCGGGAGGACCTACGAGCAGTACTTC.

CDR3 in DNA: TGTGCCAGCAGCTTAGATGGCGGTAGCTCCTACGAGCAGTACTTC. Translating it yields CASSLDGGSSYEQYF. The gene calls are TRBV11-2 and TRBJ2-7; no reliable D call. The CDR3 has 15 amino acids. Germline V gene data show CDR1 as SGHAT and CDR2 as FQNNGV. V was trimmed by 0 bases and J by 0 bases, leaving 9 bases between them.

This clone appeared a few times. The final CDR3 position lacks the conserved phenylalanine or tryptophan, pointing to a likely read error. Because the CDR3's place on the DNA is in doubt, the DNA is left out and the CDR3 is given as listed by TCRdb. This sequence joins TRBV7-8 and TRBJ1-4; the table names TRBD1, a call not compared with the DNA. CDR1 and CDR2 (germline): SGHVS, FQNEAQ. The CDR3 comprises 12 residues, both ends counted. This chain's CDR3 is CASSLTRVGQKA.

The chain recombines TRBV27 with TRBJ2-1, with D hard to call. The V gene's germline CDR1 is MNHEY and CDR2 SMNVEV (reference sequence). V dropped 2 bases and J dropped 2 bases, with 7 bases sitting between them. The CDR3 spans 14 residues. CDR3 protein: CASSLHTTYNEQFF. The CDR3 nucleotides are TGTGCCAGCAGTTTACATACTACCTACAATGAGCAGTTCTTC.

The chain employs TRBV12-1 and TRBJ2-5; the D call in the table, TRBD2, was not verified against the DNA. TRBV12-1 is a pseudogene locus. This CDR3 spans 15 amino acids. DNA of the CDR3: TGTGCCAGCAGCTCCCCCCTGCGATCCCAAGAGACCCAGTACTTC. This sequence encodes CASSSPLRSQETQYF.

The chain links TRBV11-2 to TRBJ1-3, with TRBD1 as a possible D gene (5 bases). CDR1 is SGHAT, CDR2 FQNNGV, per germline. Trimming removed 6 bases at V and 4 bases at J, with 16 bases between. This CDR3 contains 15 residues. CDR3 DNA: TGTGCCAGCAGTTCGTACCGGGACTCCGGAAACACCATATATTTT. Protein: CASSSYRDSGNTIYF.

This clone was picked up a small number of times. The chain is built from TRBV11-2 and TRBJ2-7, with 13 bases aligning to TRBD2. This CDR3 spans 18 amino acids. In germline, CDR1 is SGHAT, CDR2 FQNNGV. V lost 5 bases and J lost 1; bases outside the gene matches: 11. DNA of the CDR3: TGTGCCAGCAGCCCGGGACTAGCGGGGCTTAGAGGGTCCTACGAGCAGTACTTC. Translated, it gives CASSPGLAGLRGSYEQYF.

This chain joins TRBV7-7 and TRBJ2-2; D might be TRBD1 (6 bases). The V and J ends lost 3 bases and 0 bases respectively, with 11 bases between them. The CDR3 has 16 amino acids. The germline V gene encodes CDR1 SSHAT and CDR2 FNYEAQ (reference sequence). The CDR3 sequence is CASSLSTGSNTGELFF. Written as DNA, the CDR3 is TGTGCCAGCAGCTTGTCTACAGGGTCGAACACCGGGGAGCTGTTTTTT.

The CDR3 coding sequence is TGCGCCAGCAGCCAAGAGGTCGCGGCGGTCTCCTACGAGCAGTACTTC. This codes for CASSQEVAAVSYEQYF. The rearrangement uses TRBV4-1 and TRBJ2-7, with D unclear. V gave up 0 bases and J gave up 0 bases, with 12 bases separating them. CDR1 MGHRA and CDR2 YSYEKL come from the germline V gene. This CDR3 region has 16 residues.

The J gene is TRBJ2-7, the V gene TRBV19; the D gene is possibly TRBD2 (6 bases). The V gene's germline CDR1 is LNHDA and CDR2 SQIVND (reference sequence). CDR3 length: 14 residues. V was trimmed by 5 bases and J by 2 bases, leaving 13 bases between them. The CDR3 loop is CASSPGGLTYEQYF. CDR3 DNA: TGTGCCAGTAGTCCTGGGGGACTTACCTACGAGCAGTACTTC.

DNA for the CDR3: TGTGCCAGTAGTATTTCGGACGTGGTCGGAACCGGGGAGCTGTTTTTT. It translates to CASSISDVVGTGELFF. The chain recombines TRBV19 with TRBJ2-2; no definite D call. This CDR3 region has 16 residues. Trimming removed 3 bases from V and 5 bases from J, with 16 bases in between. Germline CDR1 and CDR2: LNHDA and SQIVND (reference sequence). The whole variable domain, remainder taken from reference TRBV19 and TRBJ2-2, is DGGITQSPKYLFRKEGQNVTLSCEQNLNHDAMYWYRQDPGQGLRLIYYSQIVNDFQKGDIAEGYSVSREKKESFPLTVTSAQKNPTAFYLCASSISDVVGTGELFFGEGSRLTVL.

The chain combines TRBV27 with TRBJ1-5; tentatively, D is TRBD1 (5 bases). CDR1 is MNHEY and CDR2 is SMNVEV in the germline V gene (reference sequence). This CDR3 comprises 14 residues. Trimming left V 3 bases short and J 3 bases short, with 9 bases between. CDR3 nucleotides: TGTGCCAGCAGTTTTGACAGATTCAATCAGCCCCAGCATTTT. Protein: CASSFDRFNQPQHF.